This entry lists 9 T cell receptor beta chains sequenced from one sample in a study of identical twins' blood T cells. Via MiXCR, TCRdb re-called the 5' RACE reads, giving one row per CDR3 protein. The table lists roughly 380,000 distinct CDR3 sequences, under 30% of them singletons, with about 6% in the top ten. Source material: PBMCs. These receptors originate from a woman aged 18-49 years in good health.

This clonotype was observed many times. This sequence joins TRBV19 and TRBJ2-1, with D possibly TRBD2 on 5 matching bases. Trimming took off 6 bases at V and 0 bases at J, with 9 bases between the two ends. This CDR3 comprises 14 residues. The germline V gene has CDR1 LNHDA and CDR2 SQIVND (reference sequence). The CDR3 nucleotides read TGTGCCAGTAGGGAGGTTAGCTCCTACAATGAGCAGTTCTTC. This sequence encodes CASREVSSYNEQFF.

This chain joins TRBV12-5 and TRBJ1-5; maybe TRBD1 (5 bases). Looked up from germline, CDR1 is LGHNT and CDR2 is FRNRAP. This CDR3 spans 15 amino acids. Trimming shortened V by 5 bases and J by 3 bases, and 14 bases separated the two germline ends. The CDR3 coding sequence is TGTGCTAGTGGTACAACCGGGACCCTCAATCAGCCCCAGCATTTT. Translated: CASGTTGTLNQPQHF.

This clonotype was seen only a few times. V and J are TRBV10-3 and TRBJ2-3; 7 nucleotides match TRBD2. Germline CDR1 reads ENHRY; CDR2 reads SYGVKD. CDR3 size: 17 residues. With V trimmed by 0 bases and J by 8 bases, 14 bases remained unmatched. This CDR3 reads CAISESRGAGKIGTQYF. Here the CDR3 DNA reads TGTGCCATCAGTGAGTCGCGGGGAGCGGGAAAGATCGGTACGCAGTATTTT.

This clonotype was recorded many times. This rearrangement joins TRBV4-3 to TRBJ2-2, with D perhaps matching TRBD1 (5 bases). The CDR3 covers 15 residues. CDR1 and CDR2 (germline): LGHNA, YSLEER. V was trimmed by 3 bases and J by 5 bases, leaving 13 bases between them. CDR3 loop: CASSHPEGATGELFF. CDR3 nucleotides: TGCGCCAGCAGCCACCCCGAAGGGGCGACCGGGGAGCTGTTTTTT.

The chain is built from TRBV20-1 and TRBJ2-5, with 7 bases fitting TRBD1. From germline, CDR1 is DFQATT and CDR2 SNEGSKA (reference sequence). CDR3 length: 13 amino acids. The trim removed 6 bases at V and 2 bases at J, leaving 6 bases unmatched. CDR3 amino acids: CSALPGQQETQYF. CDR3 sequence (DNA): TGCAGTGCCCTCCCGGGACAGCAAGAGACCCAGTACTTC.

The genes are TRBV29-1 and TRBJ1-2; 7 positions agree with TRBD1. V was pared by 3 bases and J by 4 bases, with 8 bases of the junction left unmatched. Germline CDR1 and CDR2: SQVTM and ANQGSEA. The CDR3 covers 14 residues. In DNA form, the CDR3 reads TGCAGCGTTGACGGACAGGCTCGTACCTATGGCTACACCTTC. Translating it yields CSVDGQARTYGYTF.

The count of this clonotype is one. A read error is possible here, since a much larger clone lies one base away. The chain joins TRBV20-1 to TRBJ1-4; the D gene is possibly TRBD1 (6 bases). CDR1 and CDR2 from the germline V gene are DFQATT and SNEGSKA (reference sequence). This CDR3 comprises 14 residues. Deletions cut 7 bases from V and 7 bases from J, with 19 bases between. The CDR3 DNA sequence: TGCAGTGTCGTGGTGACAGGAAGGACTGAAAAACTGTTTTTT. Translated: CSVVVTGRTEKLFF.

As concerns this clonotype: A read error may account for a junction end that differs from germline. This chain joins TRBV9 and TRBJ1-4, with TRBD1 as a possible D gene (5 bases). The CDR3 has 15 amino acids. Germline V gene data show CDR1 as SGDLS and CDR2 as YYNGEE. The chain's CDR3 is CASIVVGQGGEKLFF. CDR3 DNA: TGTGCCAGCATCGTAGTAGGGCAGGGCGGTGAAAAACTGTTTTTT.

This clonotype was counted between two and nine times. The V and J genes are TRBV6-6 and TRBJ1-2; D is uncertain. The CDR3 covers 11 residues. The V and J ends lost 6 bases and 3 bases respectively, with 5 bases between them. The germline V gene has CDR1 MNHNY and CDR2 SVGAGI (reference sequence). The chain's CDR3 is CASRADYGYTF. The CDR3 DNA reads TGTGCCAGCAGGGCAGACTATGGCTACACCTTC.